This T cell receptor (beta chain) was identified in a study of T cell changes during pregnancy in multiple sclerosis. TCRdb's copy holds only in-frame clones and misses some; the assay was immunoSEQ multiplex PCR. Found here are approximately 83,000 clones, 90% to 95% of them singletons; the top ten hold roughly 2.2%. The V and J ends lost 5 bases and 7 bases, in that order; junction bases with no gene match: 4. Germline CDR1 is SGHVS and CDR2 is FQNEAQ. This CDR3 region has 15 residues. The receptor comes from a female donor with multiple sclerosis, enrolled in a pregnancy study. This chain links TRBV7-8 with TRBJ2-1; 14 bases are a match to TRBD2. The material sequenced was peripheral blood, taken in the third trimester of pregnancy. This chain's CDR3 is CASSGTSGSANEQFF. The CDR3 DNA sequence: TGTGCCAGCAGCGGGACTAGCGGGAGTGCTAATGAGCAGTTCTTC.